This entry lists 23 T cell receptor beta chains sequenced from one sample in a study of CD8+CD57+ T cells in acquired aplastic anemia listed by TCRdb under 2018. TCRdb names Illumina HiSeq 2000 as the instrument used. Genomic DNA served as template for TCR beta VDJ combination and CDR3 sequence profiling. TCRdb reprocessed the public reads (quality trimming at Q25 with fastp, clone calling with MiXCR) and kept in-frame beta chains. A single entry per CDR3 protein holds the most common genes and DNA from its merged rows. A total of about 170,000 distinct CDR3 sequences appear in this sample, around 45% of them only once. 0.9% to 1.2% of the sample is taken by the ten largest. Sequenced material: sorted CD4+, CD8+, or CD8+CD57+ T cells (not recorded which) from PBMCs. The receptors come from a human donor in good health.

Details on this clonotype: It may be a read error: a sequence one base away is much more abundant. The chain combines TRBV9 with TRBJ1-1, with a tentative D call TRBD1 (5 bases). CDR3 length: 15 residues. Germline V gene lookup returns CDR1 SGDLS and CDR2 YYNGEE. The CDR3 sequence is CAGSVRGDRGTEAFF. The CDR3, as DNA: TGTGCCGGCAGCGTAAGAGGAGATAGGGGCACTGAAGCTTTCTTT.

This clonotype was counted many times. This chain joins TRBV12-3 or TRBV12-4 and TRBJ1-1; D unresolved. V lost 6 bases to trimming and J lost 1 base, with 15 bases between them. The length of the CDR3 is 15 residues. CDR3: CASSPGRGWNTEAFF. For the CDR3, the DNA is TGTGCCAGCAGCCCAGGACGGGGATGGAACACTGAAGCTTTCTTT.

The table lists this clonotype with a few counts. The genes are TRBV28 and TRBJ1-6; TRBD1 matches 10 bases. Germline V gene sequence: CDR1 MDHEN, CDR2 SYDVKM. The trim removed 4 bases at V and 5 bases at J, leaving 8 bases unmatched. The CDR3 loop spans 17 amino acids. In nucleotides, the CDR3 is TGTGCCAGCAGTTCTCGGGGACAGGGGATCAATAATTCACCCCTCCACTTT. This translates into CASSSRGQGINNSPLHF.

There are a few counts of this clonotype. The chain uses TRBV6-2 or TRBV6-3 and TRBJ1-5, with D tentatively TRBD1 (5 bases). V was pared by 6 bases and J by 6 bases, with 24 bases between. Germline values: CDR1 MNHEY, CDR2 SVGEGT. The CDR3 loop spans 17 amino acids. CDR3 residues: CASRAPRPPGLPQPQHF. The DNA for the CDR3 is TGTGCCAGCAGAGCCCCGAGACCGCCAGGGCTACCTCAGCCCCAGCATTTT.

This clonotype was recorded at least ten times. The rearrangement uses TRBV20-1 and TRBJ2-1; tentatively, D is TRBD2 (6 bases). The CDR3 loop spans 12 amino acids. Germline lookup yields CDR1 DFQATT and CDR2 SNEGSKA (reference sequence). V was cut by 3 bases and J by 6 bases, with 9 bases left in between. DNA of the CDR3: TGCAGTGCTAGCGGGAGCTTCAATGAGCAGTTCTTC. Amino acids: CSASGSFNEQFF.

This clonotype showed up many times. The chain recombines TRBV2 with TRBJ2-2; the D is unclear. CDR1 is SNHLY, CDR2 FYNNEI, per germline. Trimming left V 3 bases short and J 0 bases short, with 11 bases between. This CDR3 has 16 amino acids. This CDR3 is CASSDVRGANTGELFF. As DNA, the CDR3 is TGTGCCAGCAGTGACGTTCGCGGAGCGAACACCGGGGAGCTGTTTTTT.

This clonotype was counted at least ten times. CDR3 sequence (DNA): TGTGCCACCAGCAGAGGGACCACGGGAGATTCACCCCTCCACTTT. Amino acids: CATSRGTTGDSPLHF. The gene calls are TRBV15 and TRBJ1-6; no reliable D call. This CDR3 is 15 amino acids long. Looked up from germline, CDR1 is LNHNV and CDR2 is YYDKDF (reference sequence). V was pared by 1 base and J by 8 bases, with 12 bases between.

This clonotype appeared many times. The chain couples TRBV7-2 to TRBJ2-7; weak D call: TRBD1 (5 bases). V lost 0 bases to trimming and J lost 3 bases, with 9 bases between them. The CDR3 is made up of 14 amino acids. Germline assignment: CDR1 SGHTA and CDR2 FQGNSA. As DNA, the CDR3 is TGTGCCAGCAGCTTAGCAGGGGCAGTCTACGAGCAGTACTTC. Its protein is CASSLAGAVYEQYF.

About this clonotype itself: This may come from a read error, since a much larger clone is one base off. This rearrangement joins TRBV3-1 to TRBJ1-6, with D hard to call. CDR3 length equals 13 residues. V gave up 4 bases and J gave up 8 bases, with 9 bases separating them. CDR1 and CDR2 (germline): LGHDT, YNNKEL (reference sequence). The CDR3 DNA follows: TGTGCCAGCAGCCGAAATGGGGATTCACCCCTCCACTTT. This gives the protein CASSRNGDSPLHF.

J is TRBJ1-6 and V is TRBV15; a possible D gene is TRBD1 (5 bases). This CDR3 is 14 amino acids long. Trimming took 0 bases from V and 7 from J, leaving 7 bases between them. Germline V gives CDR1 LNHNV, CDR2 YYDKDF (reference sequence). The CDR3 DNA reads as TGTGCCACCAGCAGAGACGGGGGGAATTCACCCCTCCACTTT. The encoded protein is CATSRDGGNSPLHF.

The table lists this clonotype with many counts. The chain has TRBV20-1 and TRBJ1-3; D is ambiguous. Looked up from germline, CDR1 is DFQATT and CDR2 is SNEGSKA (reference sequence). Trimming cost V 6 bases and J 0 bases, with 12 bases left between them. This CDR3 region has 14 residues. The CDR3 loop is CSAKEVRSGNTIYF. The DNA for the CDR3 is TGCAGTGCCAAGGAAGTTCGCTCTGGAAACACCATATATTTT.

The table lists this clonotype with many counts. The V call is TRBV20-1, the J call TRBJ1-5; D call uncertain. Trimming shortened V by 3 bases and J by 7 bases, and 13 bases separated the two germline ends. The CDR3 runs 13 residues. CDR1 and CDR2 (germline): DFQATT, SNEGSKA (reference sequence). This CDR3 is CSASKLPSQPQHF. The CDR3 DNA sequence: TGCAGTGCTAGCAAGCTTCCCTCACAGCCCCAGCATTTT.

This chain's CDR3 is CASAPNLAKNIQYF. The DNA of the CDR3 is TGTGCCAGCGCCCCGAATTTAGCCAAAAACATTCAGTACTTC. The chain uses TRBV6-1 and TRBJ2-4; D remains ambiguous. CDR1 and CDR2 from the germline V gene are MNHNS and SASEGT. The germline V and J ends were trimmed by 8 bases and 0 bases, with 11 bases remaining between them. The CDR3 totals 14 residues.

Concerning this clonotype: In this CDR3 the conserved last residue, phenylalanine or tryptophan, is missing, so a read error is likely. The chain joins TRBV18 to TRBJ1-1; 10 bases are shared with TRBD1. This CDR3 has 15 amino acids. V lost 3 bases and J lost 4; bases outside the gene matches: 5. Germline CDR1 and CDR2: KGHSH and LQKENI. CDR3 loop: CASSPQGTGATEAFC. CDR3 in DNA: TGTGCCAGCTCACCGCAGGGGACAGGGGCCACTGAAGCTTTCTGT.

This clonotype was picked up one time. The chain has TRBV29-1 and TRBJ2-7; D remains ambiguous. V was clipped by 4 bases and J by 5 bases, with 9 bases between them. Germline V CDR1 and CDR2: SQVTM, ANQGSEA. The CDR3 loop spans 11 amino acids. The CDR3 is CSVVSANEQYF. Written as DNA, the CDR3 is TGCAGCGTTGTGTCGGCGAACGAGCAGTACTTC.

The chain has TRBV7-6 and TRBJ1-1; D gene uncertain. Trimming removed 5 bases at V and 2 bases at J, with 9 bases between. The CDR3 is 13 amino acids. The germline V gene encodes CDR1 SGHVS and CDR2 FNYEAQ. CDR3 in amino acids: CASSVTLNTEAFF. The CDR3 coding sequence is TGTGCCAGCAGCGTGACCCTTAACACTGAAGCTTTCTTT.

J is TRBJ1-5 and V is TRBV24-1; unclear D gene. Per the germline V gene, CDR1 is KGHDR and CDR2 is SFDVKD. There are 14 residues in the CDR3. Between the trimmed V and J ends, which lost 0 bases and 0 bases, there was a span of 2 bases. The CDR3, as DNA: TGTGCCACCAGTGATTTGGATAGCAATCAGCCCCAGCATTTT. It encodes CATSDLDSNQPQHF.

This clonotype was recorded at least ten times. This rearrangement joins TRBV9 to TRBJ1-6; tentatively, D is TRBD1 (5 bases). The germline CDR1 and CDR2 sequences are SGDLS and YYNGEE. Between the trimmed V and J ends, which lost 4 bases and 6 bases, there was a span of 20 bases. This CDR3 has 17 residues. In nucleotides, the CDR3 is TGTGCCAGCAGCCATGTCGGGGCCCGAACCGGTAATTCACCCCTCCACTTT. It yields the protein CASSHVGARTGNSPLHF.

The chain uses TRBV19 and TRBJ1-1; D unclear. Germline CDR1 reads LNHDA; CDR2 reads SQIVND (reference sequence). The V end was cut by 0 bases, the J end by 7 bases, with 9 bases between. CDR3 length: 13 residues. The chain's CDR3 is CASSIDLLGEAFF. In DNA form, the CDR3 reads TGTGCCAGTAGTATAGATCTATTGGGTGAAGCTTTCTTT.

This clonotype came up many times. This chain joins TRBV10-3 and TRBJ2-2; tentative D call: TRBD2 (5 bases). Trimming left V 6 bases short and J 6 bases short, with 17 bases between. This CDR3 is 15 amino acids long. Germline V gene sequence: CDR1 ENHRY, CDR2 SYGVKD. The CDR3 DNA follows: TGTGCCATCAGGACAACCTCGTTGGAGGCCGGGGAGCTGTTTTTT. Translated: CAIRTTSLEAGELFF.

In its sample, this clonotype was seen many times. V and J are TRBV14 and TRBJ2-1, with 8 bases fitting TRBD1. Germline V gene data show CDR1 as SGHDN and CDR2 as FVKESK. Germline trimming cut 3 bases from V and 5 bases from J; bases unmatched to any gene: 12. The CDR3 runs to 17 residues. The CDR3 loop reads CASSHTPGTGGNNEQFF. CDR3 nucleotide sequence: TGTGCCAGCAGCCACACACCCGGGACAGGCGGCAACAATGAGCAGTTCTTC.

This clonotype was counted only a few times. Since a much larger clone is just one base distant, this may be a read error. The chain uses TRBV7-9 and TRBJ2-5, with 10 bases aligning to TRBD1. This CDR3 spans 16 amino acids. The ends lost 3 bases at V and 1 base at J; junction bases unmatched: 5. Per germline, CDR1 SEHNR and CDR2 FQNEAQ (reference sequence). The CDR3 DNA is TGTGCCAGCAGCTTGGCGGGACAGGGGCTCCAAGAGACCCAGTACTTC. Amino acids: CASSLAGQGLQETQYF.

This chain links TRBV4-1 with TRBJ2-1, with a possible D match to TRBD2 (7 bases). The length of the CDR3 is 14 residues. V was clipped by 7 bases and J by 8 bases, with 18 bases between them. Looked up from germline, CDR1 is MGHRA and CDR2 is YSYEKL. In nucleotides, the CDR3 is TGCGCCAGCACCCCCGGGGGGCCTTGGGATGAGCAGTTCTTC. Encoded protein: CASTPGGPWDEQFF.